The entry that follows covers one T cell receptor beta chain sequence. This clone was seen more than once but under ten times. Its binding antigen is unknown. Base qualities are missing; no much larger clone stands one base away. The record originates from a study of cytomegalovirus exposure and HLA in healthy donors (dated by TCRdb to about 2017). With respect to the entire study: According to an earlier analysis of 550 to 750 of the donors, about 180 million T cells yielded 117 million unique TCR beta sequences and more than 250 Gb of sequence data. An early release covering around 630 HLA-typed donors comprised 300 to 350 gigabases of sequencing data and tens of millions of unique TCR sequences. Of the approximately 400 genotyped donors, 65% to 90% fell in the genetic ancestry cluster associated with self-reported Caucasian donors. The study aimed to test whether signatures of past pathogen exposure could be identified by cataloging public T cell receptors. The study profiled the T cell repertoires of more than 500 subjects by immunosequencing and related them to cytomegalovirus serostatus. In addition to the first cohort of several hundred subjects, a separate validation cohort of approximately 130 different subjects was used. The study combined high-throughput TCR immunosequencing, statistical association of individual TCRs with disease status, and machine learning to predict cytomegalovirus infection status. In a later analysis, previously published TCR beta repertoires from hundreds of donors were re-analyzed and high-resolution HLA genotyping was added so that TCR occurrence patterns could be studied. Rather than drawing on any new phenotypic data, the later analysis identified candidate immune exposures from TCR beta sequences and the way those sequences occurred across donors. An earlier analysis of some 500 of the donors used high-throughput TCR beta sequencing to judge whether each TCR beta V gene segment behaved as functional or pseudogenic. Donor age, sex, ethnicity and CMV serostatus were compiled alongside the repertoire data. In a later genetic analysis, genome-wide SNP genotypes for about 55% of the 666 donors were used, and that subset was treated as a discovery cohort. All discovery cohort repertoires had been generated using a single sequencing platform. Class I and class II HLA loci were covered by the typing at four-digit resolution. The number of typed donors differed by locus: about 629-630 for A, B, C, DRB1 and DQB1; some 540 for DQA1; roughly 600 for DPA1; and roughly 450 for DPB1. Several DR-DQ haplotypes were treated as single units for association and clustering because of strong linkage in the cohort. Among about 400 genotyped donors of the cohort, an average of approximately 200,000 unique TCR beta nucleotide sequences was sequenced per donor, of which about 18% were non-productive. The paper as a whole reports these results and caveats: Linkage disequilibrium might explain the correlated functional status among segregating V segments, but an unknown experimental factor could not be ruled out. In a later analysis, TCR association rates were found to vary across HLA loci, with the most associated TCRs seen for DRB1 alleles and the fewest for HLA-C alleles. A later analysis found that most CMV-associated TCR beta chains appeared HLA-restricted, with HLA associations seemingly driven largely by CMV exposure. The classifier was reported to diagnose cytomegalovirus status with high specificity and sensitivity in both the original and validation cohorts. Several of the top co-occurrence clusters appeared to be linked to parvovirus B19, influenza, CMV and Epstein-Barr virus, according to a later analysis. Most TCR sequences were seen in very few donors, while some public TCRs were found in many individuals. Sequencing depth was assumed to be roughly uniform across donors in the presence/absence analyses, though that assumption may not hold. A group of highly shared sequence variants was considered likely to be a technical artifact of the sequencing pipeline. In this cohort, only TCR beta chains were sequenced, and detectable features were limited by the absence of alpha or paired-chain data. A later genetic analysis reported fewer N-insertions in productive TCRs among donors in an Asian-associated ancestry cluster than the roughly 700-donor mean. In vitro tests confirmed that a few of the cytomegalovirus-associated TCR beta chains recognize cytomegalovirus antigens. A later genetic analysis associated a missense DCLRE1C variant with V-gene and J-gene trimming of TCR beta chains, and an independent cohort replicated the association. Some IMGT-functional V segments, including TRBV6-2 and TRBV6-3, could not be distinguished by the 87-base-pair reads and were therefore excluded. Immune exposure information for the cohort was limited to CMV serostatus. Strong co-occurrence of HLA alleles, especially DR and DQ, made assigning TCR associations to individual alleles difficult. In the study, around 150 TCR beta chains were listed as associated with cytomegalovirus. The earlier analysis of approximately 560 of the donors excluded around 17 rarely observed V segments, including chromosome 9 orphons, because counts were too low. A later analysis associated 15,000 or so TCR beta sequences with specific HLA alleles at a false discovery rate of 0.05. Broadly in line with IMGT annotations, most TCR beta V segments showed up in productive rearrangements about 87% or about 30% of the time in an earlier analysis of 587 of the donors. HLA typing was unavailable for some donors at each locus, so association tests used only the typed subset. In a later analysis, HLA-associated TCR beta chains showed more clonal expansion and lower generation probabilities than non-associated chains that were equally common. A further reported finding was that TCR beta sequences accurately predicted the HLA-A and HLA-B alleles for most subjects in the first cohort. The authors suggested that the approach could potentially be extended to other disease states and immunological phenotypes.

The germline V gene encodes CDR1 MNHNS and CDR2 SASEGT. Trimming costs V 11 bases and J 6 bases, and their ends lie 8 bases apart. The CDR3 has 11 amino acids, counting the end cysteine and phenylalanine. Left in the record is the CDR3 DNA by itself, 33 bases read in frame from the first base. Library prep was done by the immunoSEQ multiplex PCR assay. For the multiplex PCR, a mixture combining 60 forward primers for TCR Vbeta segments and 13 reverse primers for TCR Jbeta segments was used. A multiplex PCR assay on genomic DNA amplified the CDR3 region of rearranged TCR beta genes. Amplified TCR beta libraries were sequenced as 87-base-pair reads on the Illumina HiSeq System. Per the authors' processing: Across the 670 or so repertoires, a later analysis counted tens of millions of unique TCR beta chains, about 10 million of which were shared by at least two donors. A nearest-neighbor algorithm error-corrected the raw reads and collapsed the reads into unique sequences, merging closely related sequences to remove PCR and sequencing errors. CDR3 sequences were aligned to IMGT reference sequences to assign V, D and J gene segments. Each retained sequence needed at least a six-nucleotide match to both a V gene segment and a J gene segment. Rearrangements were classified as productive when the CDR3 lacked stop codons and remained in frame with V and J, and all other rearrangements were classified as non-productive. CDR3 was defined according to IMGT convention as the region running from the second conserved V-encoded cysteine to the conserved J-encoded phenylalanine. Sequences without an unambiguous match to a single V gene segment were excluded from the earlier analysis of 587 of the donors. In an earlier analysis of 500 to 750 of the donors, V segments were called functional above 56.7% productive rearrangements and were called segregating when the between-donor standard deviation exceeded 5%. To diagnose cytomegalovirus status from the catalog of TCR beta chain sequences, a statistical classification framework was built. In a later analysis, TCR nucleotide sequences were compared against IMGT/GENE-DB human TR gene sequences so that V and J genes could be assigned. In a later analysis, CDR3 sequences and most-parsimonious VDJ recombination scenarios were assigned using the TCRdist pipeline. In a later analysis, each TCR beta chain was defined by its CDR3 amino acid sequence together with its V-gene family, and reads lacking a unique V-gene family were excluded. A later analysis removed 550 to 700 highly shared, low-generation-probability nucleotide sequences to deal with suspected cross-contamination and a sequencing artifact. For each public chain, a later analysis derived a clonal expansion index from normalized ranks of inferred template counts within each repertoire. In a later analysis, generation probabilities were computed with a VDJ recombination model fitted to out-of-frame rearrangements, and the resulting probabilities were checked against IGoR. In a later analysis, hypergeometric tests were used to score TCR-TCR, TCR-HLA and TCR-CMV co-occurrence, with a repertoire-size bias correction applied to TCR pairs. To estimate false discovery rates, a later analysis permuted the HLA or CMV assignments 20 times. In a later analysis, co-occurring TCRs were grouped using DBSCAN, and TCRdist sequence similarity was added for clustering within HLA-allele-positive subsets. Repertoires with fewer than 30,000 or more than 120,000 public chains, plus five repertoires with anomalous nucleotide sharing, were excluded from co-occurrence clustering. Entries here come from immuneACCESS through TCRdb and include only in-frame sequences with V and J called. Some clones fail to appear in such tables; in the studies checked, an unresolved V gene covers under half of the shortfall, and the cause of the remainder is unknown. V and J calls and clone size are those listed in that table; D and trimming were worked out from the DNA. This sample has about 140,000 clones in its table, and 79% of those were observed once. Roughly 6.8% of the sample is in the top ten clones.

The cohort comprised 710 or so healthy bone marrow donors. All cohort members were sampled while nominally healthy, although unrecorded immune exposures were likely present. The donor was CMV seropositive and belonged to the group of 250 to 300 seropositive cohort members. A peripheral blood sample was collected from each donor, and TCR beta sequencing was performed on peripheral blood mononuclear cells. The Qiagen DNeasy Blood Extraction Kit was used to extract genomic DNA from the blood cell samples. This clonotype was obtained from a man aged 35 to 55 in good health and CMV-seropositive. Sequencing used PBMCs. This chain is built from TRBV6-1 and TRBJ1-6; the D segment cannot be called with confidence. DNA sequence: TGTGCCGTTCGCGGTAATTCACCCCTCCACTTT. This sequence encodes CAVRGNSPLHF.